Given below is one T cell receptor (beta chain) in context. What it binds is unknown. Assay: immunoSEQ multiplex PCR; the TCRdb copy retains only in-frame clones and omits some. The data contain about 73,000 clones, 85% to 90% of them singletons. Germline loops: CDR1 SEHNR, CDR2 FQNEAQ (reference sequence). Trimming pared 6 bases from V and 7 bases from J, leaving 15 bases between. This CDR3 has 14 amino acids. The data originate from a study of OX40 agonist ivuxolimab in advanced cancers. Study-wide results and limits: Dose levels from 0.1 to 3.0 mg/kg saw CD4+ and CD8+ blood T cells expand clonally by week 6.

The receptor was isolated from an adult with an advanced solid tumor such as melanoma, head and neck, liver or kidney cancer. The V gene is TRBV7-9, the J gene TRBJ1-4; D is ambiguous. The sample consisted of CD4+ or CD8+ T cells sorted from blood, taken in a trial of the OX40 agonist ivuxolimab. The CDR3: CASSSISGGEKLFF. The DNA of the CDR3 is TGTGCCAGCAGTTCGATATCGGGCGGTGAAAAACTGTTTTTT.